This TCR beta chain was found in a study of T cell clonotyping in hematopoietic cell transplantation. Points from the study as a whole: At the given depth, recipient repertoires were over 97% de novo clonotypes. Higher Inverse Simpson Index values in graft donor and pretransplant recipient predicted broader posttransplant TCR diversity. Cells were unsorted, so CD4 and CD8 contributions were not separated. After transplant, recipient diversity fell while pathologically expanded clonotypes grew through day 180.

Points on this clone: Its antigen remains unidentified.

Assay used: immunoSEQ multiplex PCR; TCRdb lists only in-frame clones, some missing. Here the sample spans tens of thousands of clones, 95% being singletons. The receptor was derived from a man aged 25 to 45 in good health. Some clones in this sample may be carry-over from other donors' samples. The sequencing sample was made of peripheral blood mononuclear cells.

CDR3 sequence reads: CASSLSRESTEAFF. The CDR3 DNA follows: TGTGCCAGCAGCTTATCCAGGGAGTCCACTGAAGCTTTCTTT. The chain has TRBV11-3 and TRBJ1-1; D is perhaps TRBD1 (5 bases). The CDR3 runs to 14 residues. Germline CDR1 reads SGHNT; CDR2 reads YENEEA. V was cut by 2 bases and J by 4 bases, with 11 bases left in between.